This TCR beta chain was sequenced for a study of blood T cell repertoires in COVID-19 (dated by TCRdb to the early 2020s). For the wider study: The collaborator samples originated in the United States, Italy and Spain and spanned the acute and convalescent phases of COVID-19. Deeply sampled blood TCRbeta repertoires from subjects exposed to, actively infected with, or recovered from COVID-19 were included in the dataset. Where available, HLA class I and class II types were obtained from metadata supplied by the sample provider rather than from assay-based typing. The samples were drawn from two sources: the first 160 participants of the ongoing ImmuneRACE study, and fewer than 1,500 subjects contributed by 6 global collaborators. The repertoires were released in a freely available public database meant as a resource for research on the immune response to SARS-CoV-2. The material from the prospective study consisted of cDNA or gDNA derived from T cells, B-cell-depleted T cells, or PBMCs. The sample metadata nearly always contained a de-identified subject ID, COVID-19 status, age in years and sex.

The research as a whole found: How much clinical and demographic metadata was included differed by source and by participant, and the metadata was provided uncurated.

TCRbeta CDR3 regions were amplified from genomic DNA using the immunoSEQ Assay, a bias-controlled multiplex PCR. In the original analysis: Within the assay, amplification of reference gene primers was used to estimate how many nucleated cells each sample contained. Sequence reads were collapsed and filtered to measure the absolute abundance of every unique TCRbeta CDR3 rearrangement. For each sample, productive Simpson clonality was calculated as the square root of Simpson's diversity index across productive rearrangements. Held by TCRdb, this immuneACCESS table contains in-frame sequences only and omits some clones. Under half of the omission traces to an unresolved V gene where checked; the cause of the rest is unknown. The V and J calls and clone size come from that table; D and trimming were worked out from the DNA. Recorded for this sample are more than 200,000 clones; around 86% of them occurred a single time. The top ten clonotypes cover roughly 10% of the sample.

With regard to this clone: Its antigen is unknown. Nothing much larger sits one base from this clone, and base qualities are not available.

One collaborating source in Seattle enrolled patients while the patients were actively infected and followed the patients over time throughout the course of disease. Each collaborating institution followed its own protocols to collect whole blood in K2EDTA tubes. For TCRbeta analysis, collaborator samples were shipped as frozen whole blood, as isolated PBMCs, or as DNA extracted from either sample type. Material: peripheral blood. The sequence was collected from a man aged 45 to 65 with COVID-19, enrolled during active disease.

The DNA reads as follows: TGTGCCAGCAGTTTATATAAGTCAACAGGAGAAAAACTGTTTTTT. This is translated as CASSLYKSTGEKLFF. The sequence is built from TRBV27 and TRBJ1-4; 5 matching bases give a weak D call of TRBD1. As encoded in the germline V gene (reference sequence), CDR1 is MNHEY while CDR2 is SMNVEV. Deletion took 1 base off V and 8 bases off J, with a span of 14 bases between the germline ends. From the cysteine up to the phenylalanine, the CDR3 has a length of 15 residues. Only the CDR3 DNA is retained, 45 bases long and in frame from the first base.